Included here is one T cell receptor beta chain sequence, with context. Its antigen is currently unknown. This record comes from a study of T cell responses to AZD1222 COVID-19 vaccine. This table comes from immunoSEQ multiplex PCR, and its TCRdb copy is limited to in-frame clones, with some not included. The table lists some 100,000 clones, around 90% of them singletons, with around 3.8% in the top ten. CDR1 and CDR2 from the germline V gene are KGHSH and LQKENI. The junction had 2 bases not matched to a gene; V was cut back by 5 bases and J by 0 bases. CDR3 length equals 16 residues. General study findings and limits: Per reports, nearly half of all spike-specific TCRs target regions that are unmutated in variants.

The chain has TRBV18 and TRBJ2-2; 11 bases are shared with TRBD2. The material was peripheral blood, obtained 28 days after the second AZD1222 dose. This receptor was identified in an adult who received the AZD1222 COVID-19 vaccine. DNA of the CDR3: TGTGCCAGCTCAACGGGACTAGCGGCGAACACCGGGGAGCTGTTTTTT. Encoded protein: CASSTGLAANTGELFF.